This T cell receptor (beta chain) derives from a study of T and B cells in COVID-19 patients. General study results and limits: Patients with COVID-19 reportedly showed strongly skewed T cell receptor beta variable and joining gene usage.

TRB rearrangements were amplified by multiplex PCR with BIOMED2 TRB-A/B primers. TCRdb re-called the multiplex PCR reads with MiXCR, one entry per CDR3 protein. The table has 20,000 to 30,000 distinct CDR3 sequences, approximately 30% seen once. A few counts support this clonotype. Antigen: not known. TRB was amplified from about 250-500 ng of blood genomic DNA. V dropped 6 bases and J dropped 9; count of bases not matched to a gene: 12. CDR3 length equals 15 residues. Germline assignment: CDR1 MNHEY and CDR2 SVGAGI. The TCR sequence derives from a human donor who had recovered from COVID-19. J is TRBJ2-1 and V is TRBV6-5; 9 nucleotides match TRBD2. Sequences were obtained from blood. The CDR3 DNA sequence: TGTGCCAGCAGCCTCCCGGCTAGCGGGATTGGTGAGCAGTTCTTC. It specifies CASSLPASGIGEQFF.